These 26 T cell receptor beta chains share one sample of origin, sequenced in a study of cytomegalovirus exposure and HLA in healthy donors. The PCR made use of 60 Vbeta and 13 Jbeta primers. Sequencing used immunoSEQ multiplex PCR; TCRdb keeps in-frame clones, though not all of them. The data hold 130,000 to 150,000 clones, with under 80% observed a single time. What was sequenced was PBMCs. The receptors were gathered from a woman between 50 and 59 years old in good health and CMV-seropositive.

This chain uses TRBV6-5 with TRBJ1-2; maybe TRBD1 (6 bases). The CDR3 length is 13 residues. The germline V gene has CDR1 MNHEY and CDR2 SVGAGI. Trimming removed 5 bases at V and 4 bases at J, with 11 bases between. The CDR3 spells CASSLDRFYGYTF. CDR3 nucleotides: TGTGCCAGCAGTCTAGACAGGTTCTATGGCTACACCTTC.

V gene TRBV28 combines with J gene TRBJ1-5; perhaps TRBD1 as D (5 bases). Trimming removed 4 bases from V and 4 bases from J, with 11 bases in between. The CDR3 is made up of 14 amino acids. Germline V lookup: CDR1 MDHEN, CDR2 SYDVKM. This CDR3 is CASSSGGGNQPQHF. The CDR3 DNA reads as TGTGCCAGCAGTTCGGGGGGAGGAAATCAGCCCCAGCATTTT.

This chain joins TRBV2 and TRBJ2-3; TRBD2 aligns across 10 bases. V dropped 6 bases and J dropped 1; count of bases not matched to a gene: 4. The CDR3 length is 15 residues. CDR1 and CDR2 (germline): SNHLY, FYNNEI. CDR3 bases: TGTGCCAGCAGCAGACTAGCGGGTGGCACAGATACGCAGTATTTT. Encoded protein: CASSRLAGGTDTQYF.

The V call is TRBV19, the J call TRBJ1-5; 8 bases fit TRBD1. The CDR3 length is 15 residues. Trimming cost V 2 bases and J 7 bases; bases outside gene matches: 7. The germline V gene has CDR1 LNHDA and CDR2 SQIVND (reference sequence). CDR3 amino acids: CASSIRAGGGQPQHF. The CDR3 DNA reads TGTGCCAGTAGTATAAGGGCAGGGGGCGGGCAGCCCCAGCATTTT.

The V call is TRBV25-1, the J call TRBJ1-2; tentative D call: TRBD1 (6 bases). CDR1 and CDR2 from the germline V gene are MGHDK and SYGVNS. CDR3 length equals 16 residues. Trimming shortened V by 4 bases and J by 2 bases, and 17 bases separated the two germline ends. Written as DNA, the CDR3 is TGTGCCAGCAGTGGGGTGGGGATTACAGGGAACTATGGCTACACCTTC. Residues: CASSGVGITGNYGYTF.

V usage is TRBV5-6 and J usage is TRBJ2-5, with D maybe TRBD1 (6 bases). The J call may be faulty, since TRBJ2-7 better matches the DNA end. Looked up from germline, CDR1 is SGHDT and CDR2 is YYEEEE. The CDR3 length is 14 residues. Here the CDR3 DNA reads TGTGCCAGCAGCTACAACAGGGCCAGCTACGAGCAGTACTTC. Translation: CASSYNRASYEQYF.

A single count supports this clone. The CDR3 region has the DNA TGTGCCAGCAGCAAAAATTCACAGGGGGCATCAAACTATGGCTACACCTTC. It codes for CASSKNSQGASNYGYTF. This chain connects TRBV7-2 to TRBJ1-2, with 9 nucleotides matching TRBD1. The CDR3 covers 17 residues. Germline CDR1 SGHTA, CDR2 FQGNSA. Germline trimming cut 5 bases from V and 2 bases from J; bases unmatched to any gene: 12.

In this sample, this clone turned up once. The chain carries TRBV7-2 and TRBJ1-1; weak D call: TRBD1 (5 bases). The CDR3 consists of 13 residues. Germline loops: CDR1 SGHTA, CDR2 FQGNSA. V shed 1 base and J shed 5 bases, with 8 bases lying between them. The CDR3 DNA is TGTGCCAGCAGCTTAGTGCGGGGGACTGAAGCTTTCTTT. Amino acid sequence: CASSLVRGTEAFF.

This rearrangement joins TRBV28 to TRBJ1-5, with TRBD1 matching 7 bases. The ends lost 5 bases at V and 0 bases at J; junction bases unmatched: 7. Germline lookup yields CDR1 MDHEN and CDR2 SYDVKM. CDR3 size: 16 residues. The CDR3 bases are TGTGCCAGCAGTCTACTGGACAGGAATAGCAATCAGCCCCAGCATTTT. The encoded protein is CASSLLDRNSNQPQHF.

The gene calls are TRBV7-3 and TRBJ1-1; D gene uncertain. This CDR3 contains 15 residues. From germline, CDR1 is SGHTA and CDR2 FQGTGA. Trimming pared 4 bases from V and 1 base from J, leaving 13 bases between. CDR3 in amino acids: CASSSSGRKNTEAFF. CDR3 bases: TGTGCCAGCAGCTCCTCAGGAAGGAAGAACACTGAAGCTTTCTTT. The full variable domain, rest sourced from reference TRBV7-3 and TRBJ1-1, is GAGVSQTPSNKVTEKGKYVELRCDPISGHTALYWYRQSLGQGPEFLIYFQGTGAADDSGLPNDRFFAVRPEGSVSTLKIQRTERGDSAVYLCASSSSGRKNTEAFFGQGTRLTVV.

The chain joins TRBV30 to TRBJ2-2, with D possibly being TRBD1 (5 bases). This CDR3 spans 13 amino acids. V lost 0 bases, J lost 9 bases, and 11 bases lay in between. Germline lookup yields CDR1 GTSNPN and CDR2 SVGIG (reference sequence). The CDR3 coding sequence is TGTGCCTGGAGTGTAAAGGGGTTTCGGGAGCTGTTTTTT. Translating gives CAWSVKGFRELFF.

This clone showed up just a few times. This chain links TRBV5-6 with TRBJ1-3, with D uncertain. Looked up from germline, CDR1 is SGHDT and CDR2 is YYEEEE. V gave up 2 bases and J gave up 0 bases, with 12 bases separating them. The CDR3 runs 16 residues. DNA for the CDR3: TGTGCCAGCAGCTTCGGCTACAGTAGCTCTGGAAACACCATATATTTT. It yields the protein CASSFGYSSSGNTIYF.

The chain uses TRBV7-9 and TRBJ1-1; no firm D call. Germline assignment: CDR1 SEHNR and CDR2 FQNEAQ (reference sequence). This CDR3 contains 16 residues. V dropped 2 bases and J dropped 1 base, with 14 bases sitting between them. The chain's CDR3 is CASSLISEGPNTEAFF. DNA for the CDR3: TGTGCCAGCAGCTTAATCTCTGAGGGCCCGAACACTGAAGCTTTCTTT.

CDR3 region: CASQSRQENTEAFF. The CDR3 region has the DNA TGTGCCAGCCAAAGTAGGCAGGAGAACACTGAAGCTTTCTTT. J is TRBJ1-1 and V is TRBV18; D gene uncertain. CDR1 is KGHSH and CDR2 is LQKENI in the germline V gene. The CDR3 runs 14 residues. Trimming pared 8 bases from V and 1 base from J, leaving 14 bases between.

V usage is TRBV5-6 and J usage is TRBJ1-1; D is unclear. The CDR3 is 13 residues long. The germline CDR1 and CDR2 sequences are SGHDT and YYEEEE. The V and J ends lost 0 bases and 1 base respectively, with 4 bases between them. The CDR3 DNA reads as TGTGCCAGCAGCTTGGGGCCGAACACTGAAGCTTTCTTT. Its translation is CASSLGPNTEAFF. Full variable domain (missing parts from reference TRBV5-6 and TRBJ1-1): DAGVTQSPTHLIKTRGQQVTLRCSPKSGHDTVSWYQQALGQGPQFIFQYYEEEERQRGNFPDRFSGHQFPNYSSELNVNALLLGDSALYLCASSLGPNTEAFFGQGTRLTVV.

The DNA of the CDR3 is TGCGCCAGCAGCCAAGATCCGGACATCTATGGCTACACCTTC. The encoded protein is CASSQDPDIYGYTF. The rearrangement links TRBV4-3 to TRBJ1-2; D perhaps matches TRBD1 (5 bases). The CDR3 is 14 amino acids. Germline CDR1 and CDR2: LGHNA and YSLEER. Trimming removed 0 bases from V and 4 bases from J, with 9 bases in between.

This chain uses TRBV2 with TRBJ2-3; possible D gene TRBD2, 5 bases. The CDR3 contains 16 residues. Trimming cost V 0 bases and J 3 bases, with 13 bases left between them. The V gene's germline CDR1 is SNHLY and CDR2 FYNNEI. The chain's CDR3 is CASSEAASFRTDTQYF. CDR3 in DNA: TGTGCCAGCAGTGAAGCAGCTAGCTTTCGGACAGATACGCAGTATTTT.

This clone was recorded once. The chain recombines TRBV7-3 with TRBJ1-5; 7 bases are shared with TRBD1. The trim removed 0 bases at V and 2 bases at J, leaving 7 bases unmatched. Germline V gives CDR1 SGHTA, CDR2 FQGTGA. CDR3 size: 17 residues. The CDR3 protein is CASSLTTNRGGNQPQHF. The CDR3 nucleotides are TGTGCCAGCAGCTTAACGACTAACAGGGGAGGCAATCAGCCCCAGCATTTT.

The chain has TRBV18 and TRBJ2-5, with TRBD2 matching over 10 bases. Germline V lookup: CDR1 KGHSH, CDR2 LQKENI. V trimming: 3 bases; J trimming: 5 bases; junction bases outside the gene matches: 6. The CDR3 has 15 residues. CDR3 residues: CASSPRAGGPETQYF. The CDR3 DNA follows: TGTGCCAGCTCACCGAGAGCGGGGGGGCCGGAGACCCAGTACTTC.

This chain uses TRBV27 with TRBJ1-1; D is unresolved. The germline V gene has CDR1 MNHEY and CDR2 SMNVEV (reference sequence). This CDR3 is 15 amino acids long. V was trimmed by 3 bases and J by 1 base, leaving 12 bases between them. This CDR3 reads CASSFFAEENTEAFF. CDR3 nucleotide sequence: TGTGCCAGCAGTTTCTTTGCGGAGGAGAACACTGAAGCTTTCTTT.

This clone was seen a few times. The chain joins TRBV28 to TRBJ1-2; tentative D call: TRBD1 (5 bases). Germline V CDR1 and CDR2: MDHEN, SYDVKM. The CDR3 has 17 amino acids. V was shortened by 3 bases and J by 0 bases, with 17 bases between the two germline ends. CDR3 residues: CASSFLPRARSNYGYTF. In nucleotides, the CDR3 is TGTGCCAGCAGTTTCTTACCCAGGGCCCGATCTAACTATGGCTACACCTTC.

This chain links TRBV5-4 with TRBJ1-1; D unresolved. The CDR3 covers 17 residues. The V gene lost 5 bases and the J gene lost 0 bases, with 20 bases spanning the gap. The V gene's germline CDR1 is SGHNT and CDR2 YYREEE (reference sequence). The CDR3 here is CASSPAGIRRVNTEAFF. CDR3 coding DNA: TGTGCCAGCAGTCCCGCCGGGATACGACGGGTGAACACTGAAGCTTTCTTT.

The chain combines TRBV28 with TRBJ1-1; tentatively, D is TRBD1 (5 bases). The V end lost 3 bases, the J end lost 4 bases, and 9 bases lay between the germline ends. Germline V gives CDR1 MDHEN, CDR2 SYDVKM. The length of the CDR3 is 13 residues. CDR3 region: CASSFTGGTEAFF. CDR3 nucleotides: TGTGCCAGCAGTTTCACGGGGGGCACTGAAGCTTTCTTT.

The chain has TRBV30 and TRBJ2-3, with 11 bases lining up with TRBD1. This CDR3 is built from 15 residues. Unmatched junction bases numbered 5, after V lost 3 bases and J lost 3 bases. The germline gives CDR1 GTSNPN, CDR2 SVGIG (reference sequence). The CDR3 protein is CAWSAGTGGTDTQYF. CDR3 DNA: TGTGCCTGGAGCGCTGGGACAGGGGGTACAGATACGCAGTATTTT.

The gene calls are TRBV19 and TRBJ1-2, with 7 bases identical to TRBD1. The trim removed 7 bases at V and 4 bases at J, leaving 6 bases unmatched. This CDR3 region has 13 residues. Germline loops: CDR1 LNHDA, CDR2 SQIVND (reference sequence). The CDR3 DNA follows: TGTGCCAGTAAAGACAGGGCTCCCTATGGCTACACCTTC. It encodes CASKDRAPYGYTF.

The DNA for the CDR3 is TGTGCCAGCAGCGTGGGAGGGGCCAATGAGCAGTTCTTC. It yields the protein CASSVGGANEQFF. The rearrangement links TRBV7-3 to TRBJ2-1; TRBD2 matches 7 bases. Germline trimming cut 5 bases from V and 6 bases from J; bases unmatched to any gene: 4. The CDR3 is 13 amino acids. CDR1 is SGHTA, CDR2 FQGTGA, per germline.